The clone carrying this T cell receptor (beta chain) was found a few times. Researchers tagged individual cDNA molecules with unique molecular identifiers. TCRdb redid the calling of the 5' RACE reads with MiXCR, one entry per CDR3 protein. This table holds some 30,000 distinct CDR3 sequences, about 4.6% found once. This specimen belongs to a study of early T cells in non-severe SARS-CoV-2 infection. Study-wide context: The authors sequenced bulk RNA from unsorted whole blood, leaving chains unpaired.

With 6 bases removed from V and 0 bases from J, the gap between germline ends came to 12 bases. This CDR3 is built from 13 residues. Germline V gives CDR1 SQVTM, CDR2 ANQGSEA. This chain links TRBV29-1 with TRBJ2-7; D unclear. The sample taken for sequencing was whole blood. This TCR was sampled from an adult who was a healthcare worker with PCR-confirmed SARS-CoV-2 infection or an uninfected control (not recorded which). The CDR3 DNA follows: TGCAGCGTCGGAACGGACGTCTCCTACGAGCAGTACTTC. Its protein is CSVGTDVSYEQYF.